This TCR beta chain appears in the sequencing data of a study of response to subunit inactivated influenza vaccine (dated by TCRdb to between 2017 and 2018). For the wider study: Deep quantitative T cell receptor repertoire profiling was used in the study to track responses to a trivalent subunit inactivated influenza vaccine. Findings and caveats that apply to the study as a whole: According to the authors, only a limited number of new T cells may be recruited by each seasonal influenza vaccination.

This clonotype was seen just once. Which antigen it targets is not known. No qualities accompany the bases; no much larger clone lies one base away. One read represents weak support. Library prep was done by RT-PCR. Sequencer: Illumina HiSeq 2500. TCRdb took the public reads, trimmed them with fastp at Q25, ran MiXCR for clone calling and kept in-frame beta chains. A single entry per CDR3 protein holds the most common genes and DNA from its merged rows. This sample has about 540,000 distinct CDR3 sequences in its table, and under 30% of those were observed once. Of the sample, 2.5% to 3% falls within the top ten clones. Reading from cysteine to phenylalanine, the CDR3 counts 15 amino acids. The sequence is cut down to CDR3 DNA, 45 bases in frame from base 1. After removal of 3 bases from V and 2 bases from J, the junction retains 6 bases not matched to a gene. The germline V gene (reference sequence) provides CDR1 LGHDT and CDR2 YNNKEL.

The same sample was also studied in work on T cells expressing NK-cell markers. Looking at the second paper: The TCR beta cDNA libraries were made using 5'RACE template switching, a step that added both a universal primer site and unique molecular identifiers. TCR beta-chain repertoires were profiled in sorted CD3+CD56+NKG2C+, CD3+CD56+NKG2C- and CD3+CD56-NKG2C+ T-cell subsets from fewer than 10 donors. Of the eight sequenced donors, seven were found to be HCMV-seropositive and one was found to be HCMV-seronegative. To restrict sorting to alphabetaTCR-expressing T cells, an anti-gammadeltaTCR antibody was added in several experiments. In a handful of donors, the dominant CD3+CD56+NKG2C+ clonotypes were among the top 10 CD8+ clonotypes and accounted for about 1.0-7.0% of CD8+ T cells. Those dominant clonotypes were again the most abundant among CD3+CD56-NKG2C+ cells in four donors, at about 28.3-65%. Whether the expanded NKG2C-expressing T cell clones were specific for HCMV antigens remained unclear. The eight sequenced donors were randomly selected healthy volunteers, three men and five women. A commercial ELISA kit detecting HCMV-specific IgG in serum was used to determine HCMV serostatus. Ficoll density gradient centrifugation was used to isolate peripheral blood mononuclear cells from blood. Using Miltenyi isolation kits, CD4+ and CD8+ T cells were isolated from PBMC through magnetic immunoseparation. Synthesis of cDNA was primed from the TCR beta constant segment and was followed by two consecutive PCR amplification steps. The libraries were sequenced on Illumina HiSeq 2000/2500, MiSeq or NextSeq, producing 2 x 150 bp reads. MIGEC was used to demultiplex reads and group reads by UMI, and MiTCR was used to assemble and quantify clonotypes. Only TCR cDNA sequences supported by at least two reads were kept to exclude erroneous sequences. The tcR package was used for downstream repertoire analysis, and clonotypes were matched between fractions using CDR3 nucleotide sequence together with V segment. Antigen specificity was annotated against VDJdb with VDJmatch, allowing one amino acid substitution in CDR3.

The sequence was obtained from a man aged 50 or older who received an inactivated influenza vaccine. Donor details come from another sample of the same person, matched by shared clones. The sequenced sample was CD4+ T cells sorted from PBMCs, obtained about 13 days after vaccination. The chain links TRBV3-1 with TRBJ2-5; the central 7 bases match TRBD1. The CDR3 reads CASSQGTVGQETQYF. The DNA sequence is TGTGCCAGCAGCCAGGGGACAGTCGGGCAAGAGACCCAGTACTTC.